A selection of T cell receptor beta chains follows, all from one sample in a study of shared clonotypes between healthy human individuals. The table came from immunoSEQ multiplex PCR; TCRdb's copy has only in-frame clones and leaves some out. The sample consists of roughly 2.4 million clones, approximately 94% of them appearing once. Sequenced sample: naive CD4+ T cells sorted from blood. Receptors were obtained from a man aged 18 to 30 in good health. CDR3s include the opening cysteine and the closing phenylalanine or tryptophan. D genes are given only for firm matches.

TRBV11-3,-,TRBJ2-3,TGTGCCAGCAGCCCGGGGGACTCCTCCACAGATACGCAGTATTTT,CASSPGDSSTDTQYF
TRBV20-1,-,TRBJ1-4,TGCAGTGCAATAGGTGAAAAACTGTTTTTT,CSAIGEKLFF
TRBV11-2,-,TRBJ2-5,TGTGCCAGCAGCTTGCTTCCTAGCCCCGGAGGGTTCGAGACCCAGTACTTC,CASSLLPSPGGFETQYF
TRBV7-8,TRBD1,TRBJ2-2,TGTGCCAGCAGCTTAGCAACCGGGACAGGGTCCACCCGGGGCACCGGGGAGCTGTTTTTT,CASSLATGTGSTRGTGELFF
TRBV5-1,TRBD2,TRBJ2-2,TGCGCCAGCAGCTTACTACGCGGGGGGGCGCCGAACACCGGGGAGCTGTTTTTT,CASSLLRGGAPNTGELFF
TRBV30,-,TRBJ2-7,TGTGCCTGGAGTGTAGGGCAGGGCTTTGACGAGCAGTACTTC,CAWSVGQGFDEQYF
TRBV5-1,TRBD1,TRBJ1-1,TGCGCCAGCAGCCTAGACAGGGGAGAGGCTTTCTTT,CASSLDRGEAFF
TRBV4-1,-,TRBJ1-5,TGCGCCAGCAGCCTTCCAGGGTCCCAGCCCCAGCATTTT,CASSLPGSQPQHF
TRBV7-2,TRBD2,TRBJ2-4,TGTGCCAGCAGCTTAGAGGTGGGACTAGCCTCCAAAAACATTCAGTACTTC,CASSLEVGLASKNIQYF
TRBV28,-,TRBJ2-7,TGTGCCAGCAGCCCCAGGGGGGTCTTCTCCTACGAGCAGTACTTC,CASSPRGVFSYEQYF
TRBV4-1,-,TRBJ1-1,TGCGCCAGCAGCCAAGTCCGCGTGCGCAAGAACACTGAAGCTTTCTTT,CASSQVRVRKNTEAFF
TRBV19,TRBD1,TRBJ1-5,TGTGCCAGTACCGGGACAGGTCATCAGCCCCAGCATTTT,CASTGTGHQPQHF
TRBV30,-,TRBJ1-4,TGTGCCTGGAGTTCAGGGGCGTTAGGTGAAAAACTGTTTTTT,CAWSSGALGEKLFF
TRBV5-1,-,TRBJ2-7,TGCGCCAGCAGCTCTCCCTCCTACGAGCAGTACTTC,CASSSPSYEQYF
TRBV28,-,TRBJ1-2,TGTGCCACAGGTAGTCCTCGCGGGGACTATGGCTACACCTTC,CATGSPRGDYGYTF
TRBV28,-,TRBJ1-1,TGTGCCAGCAGTTTAGTTATGAACACTGAAGCTTTCTTT,CASSLVMNTEAFF
TRBV20-1,-,TRBJ2-3,TGCAGTGCTAGCGGGACAGATACGCAGTATTTT,CSASGTDTQYF
TRBV28,TRBD1,TRBJ2-7,TGTGCCAGCGGGACAGGGGGATCGGGCGAGCAGTACTTC,CASGTGGSGEQYF
TRBV6-1,-,TRBJ1-4,TGTGCCAGCAGTGGACAGGTGGCTAATGAAAAACTGTTTTTT,CASSGQVANEKLFF
TRBV28,-,TRBJ1-1,TGTGCCAGCAGTTCCTCAGGGTCCACTGAAGCTTTCTTT,CASSSSGSTEAFF
TRBV14,TRBD2,TRBJ2-1,TGTGCCAGCCAGGTTTTTAGCGGGAGTGGGGAGCAGTTCTTC,CASQVFSGSGEQFF
TRBV7-2,-,TRBJ2-6,TGTGCCAGCAGCTTACTGTTCTCTGGGGCCAACGTCCTGACTTTC,CASSLLFSGANVLTF